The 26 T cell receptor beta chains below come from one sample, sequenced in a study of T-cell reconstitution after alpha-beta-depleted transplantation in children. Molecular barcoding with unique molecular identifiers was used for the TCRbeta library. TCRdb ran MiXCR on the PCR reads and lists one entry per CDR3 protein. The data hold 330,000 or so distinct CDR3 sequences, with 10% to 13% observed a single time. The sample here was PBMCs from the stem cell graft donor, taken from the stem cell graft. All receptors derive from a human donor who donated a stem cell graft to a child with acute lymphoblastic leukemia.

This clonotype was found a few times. CDR3 sequence: CASSPGSSTEAFF. CDR3 in DNA: TGTGCCAGCAGCCCCGGGTCCAGCACTGAAGCTTTCTTT. This sequence joins TRBV7-3 and TRBJ1-1; D not resolved. Germline V gene lookup returns CDR1 SGHTA and CDR2 FQGTGA. This CDR3 has 13 residues. Trimming shortened V by 5 bases and J by 4 bases, and 11 bases separated the two germline ends. Supplemented by reference TRBV7-3 and TRBJ1-1, the full variable domain reads GAGVSQTPSNKVTEKGKYVELRCDPISGHTALYWYRQSLGQGPEFLIYFQGTGAADDSGLPNDRFFAVRPEGSVSTLKIQRTERGDSAVYLCASSPGSSTEAFFGQGTRLTVV.

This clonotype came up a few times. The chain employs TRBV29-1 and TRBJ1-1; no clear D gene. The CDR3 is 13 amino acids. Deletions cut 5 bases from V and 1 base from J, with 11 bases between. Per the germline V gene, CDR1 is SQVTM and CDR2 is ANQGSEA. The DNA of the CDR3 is TGCAGCGTTCACGGTGGCAAGAACACTGAAGCTTTCTTT. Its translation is CSVHGGKNTEAFF.

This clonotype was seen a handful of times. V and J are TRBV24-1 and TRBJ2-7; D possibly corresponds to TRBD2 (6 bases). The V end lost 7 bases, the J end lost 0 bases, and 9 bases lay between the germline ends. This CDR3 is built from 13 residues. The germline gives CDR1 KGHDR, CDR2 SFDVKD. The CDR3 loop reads CATSGAGSYEQYF. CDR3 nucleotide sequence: TGTGCCACCAGCGGAGCGGGCTCCTACGAGCAGTACTTC.

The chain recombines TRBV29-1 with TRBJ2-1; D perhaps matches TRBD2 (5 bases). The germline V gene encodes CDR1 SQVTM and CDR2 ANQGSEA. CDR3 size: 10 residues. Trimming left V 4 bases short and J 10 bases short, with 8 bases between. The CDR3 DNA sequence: TGCAGCGTTGTTCGCGGGGAGCAGTTCTTC. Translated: CSVVRGEQFF.

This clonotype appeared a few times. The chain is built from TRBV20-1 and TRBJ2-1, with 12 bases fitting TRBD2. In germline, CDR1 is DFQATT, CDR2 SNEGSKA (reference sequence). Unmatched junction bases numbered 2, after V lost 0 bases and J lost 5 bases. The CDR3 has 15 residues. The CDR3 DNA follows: TGCAGTGCTAGAGATAGACTAGCGGGGGACAATGAGCAGTTCTTC. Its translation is CSARDRLAGDNEQFF.

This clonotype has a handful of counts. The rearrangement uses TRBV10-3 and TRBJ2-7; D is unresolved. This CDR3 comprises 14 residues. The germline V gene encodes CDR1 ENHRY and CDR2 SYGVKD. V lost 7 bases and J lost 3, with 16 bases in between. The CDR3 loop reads CAINNSPNGYEQYF. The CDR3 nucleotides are TGTGCCATCAATAACAGCCCTAACGGCTACGAGCAGTACTTC.

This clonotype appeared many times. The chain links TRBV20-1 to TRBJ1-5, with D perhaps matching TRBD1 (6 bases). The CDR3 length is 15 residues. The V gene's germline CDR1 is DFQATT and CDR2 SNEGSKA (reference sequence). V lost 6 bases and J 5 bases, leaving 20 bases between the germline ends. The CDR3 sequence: CSALRQASRYQPQHF. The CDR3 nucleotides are TGCAGTGCCCTCCGACAGGCGTCGCGGTATCAGCCCCAGCATTTT.

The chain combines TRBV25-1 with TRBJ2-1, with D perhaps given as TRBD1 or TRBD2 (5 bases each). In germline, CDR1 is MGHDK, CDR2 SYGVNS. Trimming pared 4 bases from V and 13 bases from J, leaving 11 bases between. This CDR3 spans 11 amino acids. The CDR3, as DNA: TGTGCCAGCAGTGCCCGGGACCGACAGTTCTTC. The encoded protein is CASSARDRQFF.

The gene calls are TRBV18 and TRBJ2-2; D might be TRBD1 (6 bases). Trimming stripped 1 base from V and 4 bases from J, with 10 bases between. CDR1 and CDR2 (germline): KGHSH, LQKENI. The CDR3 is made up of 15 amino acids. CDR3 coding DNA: TGTGCCAGCTCACCACGGGACATCCTCACCGGGGAGCTGTTTTTT. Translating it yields CASSPRDILTGELFF.

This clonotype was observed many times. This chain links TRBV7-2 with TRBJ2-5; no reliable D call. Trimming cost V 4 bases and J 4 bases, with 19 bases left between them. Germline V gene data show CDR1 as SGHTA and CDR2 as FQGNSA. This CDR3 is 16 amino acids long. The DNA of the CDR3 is TGTGCCAGCAGCTCGTCATATGGCCGGTCCAGAGAGACCCAGTACTTC. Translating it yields CASSSSYGRSRETQYF.

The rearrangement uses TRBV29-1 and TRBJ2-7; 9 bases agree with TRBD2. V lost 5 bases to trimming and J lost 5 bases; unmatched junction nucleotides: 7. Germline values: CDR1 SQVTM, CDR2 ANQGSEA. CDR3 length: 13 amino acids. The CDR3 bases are TGCAGCGTTCGGGCGGGAGGGACCCACGAGCAGTACTTC. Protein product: CSVRAGGTHEQYF.

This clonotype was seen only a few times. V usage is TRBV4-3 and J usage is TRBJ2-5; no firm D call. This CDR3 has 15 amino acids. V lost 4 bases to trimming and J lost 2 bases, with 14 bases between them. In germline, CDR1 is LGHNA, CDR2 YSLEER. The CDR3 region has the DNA TGCGCCAGCAGCCCAGACGTCAGAGCTCAAGAGACCCAGTACTTC. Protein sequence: CASSPDVRAQETQYF.

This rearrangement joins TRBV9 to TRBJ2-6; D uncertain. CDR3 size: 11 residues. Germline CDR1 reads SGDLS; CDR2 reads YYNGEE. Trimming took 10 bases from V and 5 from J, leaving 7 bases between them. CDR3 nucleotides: TGTGCCTCCGAGCGGGCCAACGTCCTGACTTTC. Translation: CASERANVLTF.

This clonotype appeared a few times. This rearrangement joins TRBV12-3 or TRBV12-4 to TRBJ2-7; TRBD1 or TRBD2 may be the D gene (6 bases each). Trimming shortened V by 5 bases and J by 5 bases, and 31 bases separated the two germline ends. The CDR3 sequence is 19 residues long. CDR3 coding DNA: TGTGCCAGCAGTAACTACAGGGTCTTTACGGGAGATCGGAAGGACGAGCAGTACTTC. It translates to CASSNYRVFTGDRKDEQYF.

The CDR3 DNA reads as TGTGCCAGCAGTTACTTTCCGGGGGACTACGAGCAGTACTTC. Its protein product is CASSYFPGDYEQYF. The chain carries TRBV6-5 and TRBJ2-7; TRBD2 might be the D (6 bases). The V end was cut by 1 base, the J end by 3 bases, with 10 bases between. Germline CDR1 and CDR2: MNHEY and SVGAGI. The CDR3 runs 14 residues.

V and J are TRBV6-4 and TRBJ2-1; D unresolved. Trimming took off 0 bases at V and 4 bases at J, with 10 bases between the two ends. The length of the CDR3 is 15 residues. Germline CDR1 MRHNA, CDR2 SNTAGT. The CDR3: CASSDSRSAYNEQFF. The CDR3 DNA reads TGTGCCAGCAGTGACTCGCGGTCCGCGTACAATGAGCAGTTCTTC.

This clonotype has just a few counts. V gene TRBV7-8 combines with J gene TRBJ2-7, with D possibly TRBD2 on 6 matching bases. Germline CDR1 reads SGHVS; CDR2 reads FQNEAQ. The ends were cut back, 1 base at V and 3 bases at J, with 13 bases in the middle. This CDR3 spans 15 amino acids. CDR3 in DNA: TGTGCCAGCAGCTTAGTCGCGGGACTCAACTACGAGCAGTACTTC. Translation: CASSLVAGLNYEQYF.

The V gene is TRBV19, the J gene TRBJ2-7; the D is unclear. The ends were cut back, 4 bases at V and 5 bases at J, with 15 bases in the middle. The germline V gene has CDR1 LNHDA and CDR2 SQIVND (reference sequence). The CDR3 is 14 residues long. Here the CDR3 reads CASSTQSLFHEQYF. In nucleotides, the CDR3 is TGTGCCAGTAGTACCCAATCATTATTCCACGAGCAGTACTTC.

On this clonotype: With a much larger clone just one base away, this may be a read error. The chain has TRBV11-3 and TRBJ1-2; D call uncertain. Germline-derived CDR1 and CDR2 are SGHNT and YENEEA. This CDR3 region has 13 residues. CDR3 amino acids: CASSLDNLYSYTF. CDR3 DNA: TGTGCCAGCAGCTTAGACAACCTCTATAGCTACACCTTC.

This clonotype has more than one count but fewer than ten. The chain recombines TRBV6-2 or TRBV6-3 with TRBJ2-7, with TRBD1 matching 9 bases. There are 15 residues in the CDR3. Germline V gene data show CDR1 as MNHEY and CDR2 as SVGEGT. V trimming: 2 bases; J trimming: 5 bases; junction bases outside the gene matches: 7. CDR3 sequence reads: CASSYEGQGIDEQYF. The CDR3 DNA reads TGTGCCAGCAGTTACGAGGGACAGGGAATCGACGAGCAGTACTTC.

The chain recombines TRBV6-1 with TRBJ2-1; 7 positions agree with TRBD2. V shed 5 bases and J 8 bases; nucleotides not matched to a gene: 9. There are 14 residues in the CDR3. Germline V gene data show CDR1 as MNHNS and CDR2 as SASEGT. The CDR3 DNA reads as TGTGCCAGCAGTATCCGGGCTAGCGGTTATGAGCAGTTCTTC. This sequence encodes CASSIRASGYEQFF.

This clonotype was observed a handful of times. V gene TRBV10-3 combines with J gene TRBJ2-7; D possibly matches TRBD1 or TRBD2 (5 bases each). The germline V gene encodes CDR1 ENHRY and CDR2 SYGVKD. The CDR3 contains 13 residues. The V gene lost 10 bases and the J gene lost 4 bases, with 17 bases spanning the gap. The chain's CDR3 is CATAKGPEYEQYF. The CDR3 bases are TGTGCCACCGCTAAGGGACCGGAGTACGAGCAGTACTTC.

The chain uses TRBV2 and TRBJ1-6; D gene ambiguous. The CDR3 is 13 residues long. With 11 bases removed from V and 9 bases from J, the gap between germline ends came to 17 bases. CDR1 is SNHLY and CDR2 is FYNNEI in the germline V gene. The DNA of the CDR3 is TGTGCCCCCGGCATGCTAGAGGGTTCACCCCTCCACTTT. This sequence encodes CAPGMLEGSPLHF.

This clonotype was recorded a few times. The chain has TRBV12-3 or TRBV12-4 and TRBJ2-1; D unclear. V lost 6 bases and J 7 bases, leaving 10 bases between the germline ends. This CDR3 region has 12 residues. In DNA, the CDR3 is TGTGCCAGCAGGGGGTTACGGAATGAGCAGTTCTTC. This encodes CASRGLRNEQFF.

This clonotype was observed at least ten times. Here the CDR3 DNA reads TGCGCCAGCAGCCACAGGAGGGACCCAGGCGCCGGGGAGCTGTTTTTT. This translates into CASSHRRDPGAGELFF. The rearrangement uses TRBV4-1 and TRBJ2-2; the D gene is possibly TRBD2 (6 bases). The V end lost 3 bases, the J end lost 6 bases, and 17 bases lay between the germline ends. The germline CDR1 and CDR2 sequences are MGHRA and YSYEKL. The CDR3 runs to 16 residues.

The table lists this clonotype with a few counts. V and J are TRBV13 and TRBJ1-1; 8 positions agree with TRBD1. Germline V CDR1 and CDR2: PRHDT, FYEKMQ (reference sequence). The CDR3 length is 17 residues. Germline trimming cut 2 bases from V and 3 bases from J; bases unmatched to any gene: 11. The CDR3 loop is CASSLPLGQGGYTEAFF. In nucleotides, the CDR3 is TGTGCCAGCAGCTTACCCCTCGGACAGGGTGGGTACACTGAAGCTTTCTTT. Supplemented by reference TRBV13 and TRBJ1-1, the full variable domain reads AAGVIQSPRHLIKEKRETATLKCYPIPRHDTVYWYQQGPGQDPQFLISFYEKMQSDKGSIPDRFSAQQFSDYHSELNMSSLELGDSALYFCASSLPLGQGGYTEAFFGQGTRLTVV.